The 5 T cell receptor beta chains listed next were all sequenced from one sample in a study of blood T cell repertoires in COVID-19. The data were produced by immunoSEQ multiplex PCR, yet TCRdb's version contains in-frame clones alone and is incomplete. The repertoire holds a few hundred thousand clones, with about 86% as singletons. Sequencing was carried out using PBMCs or T cells enriched from blood (not recorded which). The source of these receptors is a man between 25 and 39 years old with acute COVID-19.

This rearrangement joins TRBV6-2 or TRBV6-3 to TRBJ1-3, with 7 positions matching TRBD1. CDR3 size: 16 residues. Germline CDR1 reads MNHEY; CDR2 reads SVGEGT. V shed 2 bases, J shed 3 bases, and the junction held 7 bases outside the gene matches. CDR3 residues: CASSYPDRTVGNTIYF. CDR3 in DNA: TGTGCCAGCAGTTACCCGGACAGGACGGTTGGAAACACCATATATTTT.

The chain combines TRBV7-9 with TRBJ2-2; 12 bases are a match to TRBD2. The CDR3 is 16 residues long. Germline CDR1 is SEHNR and CDR2 is FQNEAQ (reference sequence). J lost 7 bases, V lost 4 bases, and 7 bases had no gene match. In nucleotides, the CDR3 is TGTGCCAGCAGCTCGTCCGGGACTAGCGGGTTCGGGGAGCTGTTTTTT. This codes for CASSSSGTSGFGELFF.

The rearrangement links TRBV7-8 to TRBJ2-7; 7 nucleotides line up with TRBD1. Germline V gene data show CDR1 as SGHVS and CDR2 as FQNEAQ. Germline trimming cut 6 bases from V and 2 bases from J; bases unmatched to any gene: 4. The CDR3 contains 13 residues. The CDR3 loop reads CASSRGQAYEQYV. The CDR3 DNA reads as TGTGCCAGCAGTCGCGGACAGGCCTACGAGCAGTACGTC.

This chain connects TRBV14 to TRBJ2-5; weak D call: TRBD2 (5 bases). Germline CDR1 SGHDN, CDR2 FVKESK. V shed 0 bases and J shed 5 bases, with 10 bases lying between them. The CDR3 is made up of 14 amino acids. This CDR3 reads CASSQEMRRETQYF. CDR3 DNA: TGTGCCAGCAGCCAAGAGATGCGGAGGGAGACCCAGTACTTC. Filled out from reference TRBV14 and TRBJ2-5, the complete variable domain reads EAGVTQFPSHSVIEKGQTVTLRCDPISGHDNLYWYRRVMGKEIKFLLHFVKESKQDESGMPNNRFLAERTGGTYSTLKVQPAELEDSGVYFCASSQEMRRETQYFGPGTRLLVL.

The V call is TRBV19, the J call TRBJ1-1; D might be TRBD1 (6 bases). The CDR3 length is 15 residues. The V end lost 5 bases, the J end lost 3 bases, and 16 bases lay between the germline ends. Germline CDR1 is LNHDA and CDR2 is SQIVND (reference sequence). The CDR3 DNA follows: TGTGCCAGTAGTCTACTGGACAGACAATACACTGAAGCTTTCTTT. Its translation: CASSLLDRQYTEAFF. Full variable domain (missing parts from reference TRBV19 and TRBJ1-1): DGGITQSPKYLFRKEGQNVTLSCEQNLNHDAMYWYRQDPGQGLRLIYYSQIVNDFQKGDIAEGYSVSREKKESFPLTVTSAQKNPTAFYLCASSLLDRQYTEAFFGQGTRLTVV.